This T cell receptor beta chain originates from a study of T cell responses to AZD1222 COVID-19 vaccine. Notes on the study in general: The sample set comprised mostly white British donors with more females, and clonal diversity was possibly underestimated. Just a handful of AZD1222 recipients were seropositive at baseline.

Germline V CDR1 and CDR2: SGHKS, YYEKEE (reference sequence). The trim removed 7 bases at V and 2 bases at J, leaving 6 bases unmatched. CDR3 length: 13 amino acids. Clones were read by immunoSEQ multiplex PCR, and TCRdb kept only the in-frame ones, dropping some. The sample has some 100,000 clones, roughly nine tenths seen once; the top ten hold approximately 7.9%. About this clone: Its target is unknown.

The rearrangement joins TRBV5-5 to TRBJ2-7, with 7 bases lining up with TRBD2. Sequences were derived from peripheral blood, sampled on day 0 of AZD1222 vaccination. This receptor was taken from an adult in good health. The CDR3 nucleotides read TGTGCCAGCGCCTTTGGGGGGGCCTACGAGCAGTACTTC. Encoded protein: CASAFGGAYEQYF.